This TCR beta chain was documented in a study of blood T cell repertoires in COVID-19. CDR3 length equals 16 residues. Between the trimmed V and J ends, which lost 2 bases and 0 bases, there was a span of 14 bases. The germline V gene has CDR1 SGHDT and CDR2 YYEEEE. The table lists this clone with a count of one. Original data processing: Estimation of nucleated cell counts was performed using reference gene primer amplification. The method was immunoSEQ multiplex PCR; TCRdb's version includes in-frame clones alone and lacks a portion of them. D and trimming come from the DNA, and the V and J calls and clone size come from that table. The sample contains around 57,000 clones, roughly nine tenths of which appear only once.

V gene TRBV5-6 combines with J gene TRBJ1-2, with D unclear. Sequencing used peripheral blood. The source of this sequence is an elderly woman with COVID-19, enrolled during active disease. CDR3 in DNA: TGTGCCAGCAGCTTCGTCAGGATTACAGCTAACTATGGCTACACCTTC. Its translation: CASSFVRITANYGYTF.